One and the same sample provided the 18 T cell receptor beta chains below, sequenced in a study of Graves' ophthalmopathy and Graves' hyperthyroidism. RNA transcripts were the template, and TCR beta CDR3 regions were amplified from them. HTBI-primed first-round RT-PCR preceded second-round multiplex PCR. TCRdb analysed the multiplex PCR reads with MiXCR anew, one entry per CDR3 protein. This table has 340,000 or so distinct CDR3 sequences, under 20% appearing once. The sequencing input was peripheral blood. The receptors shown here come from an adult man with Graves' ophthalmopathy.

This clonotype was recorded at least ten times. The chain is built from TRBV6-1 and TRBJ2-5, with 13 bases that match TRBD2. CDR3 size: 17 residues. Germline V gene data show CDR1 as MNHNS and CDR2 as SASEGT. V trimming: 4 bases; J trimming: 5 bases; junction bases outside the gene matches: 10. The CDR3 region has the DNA TGTGCCAGCAGTGCAAGACTAGCGGGGGGACTGGGGGAGACCCAGTACTTC. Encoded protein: CASSARLAGGLGETQYF.

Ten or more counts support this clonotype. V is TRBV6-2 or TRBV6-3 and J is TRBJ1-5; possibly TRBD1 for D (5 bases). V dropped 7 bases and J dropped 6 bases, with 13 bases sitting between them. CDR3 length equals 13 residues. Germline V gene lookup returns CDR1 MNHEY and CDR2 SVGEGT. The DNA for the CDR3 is TGTGCCAGCACCGCACGAGGGGTTCAGCCCCAGCATTTT. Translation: CASTARGVQPQHF.

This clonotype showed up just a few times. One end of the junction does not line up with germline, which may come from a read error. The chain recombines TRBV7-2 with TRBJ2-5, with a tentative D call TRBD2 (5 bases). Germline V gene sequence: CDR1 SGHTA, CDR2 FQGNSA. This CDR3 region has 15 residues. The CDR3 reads CASSFNRGALETQYF. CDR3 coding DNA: TGTGCCAGCAGCTTTAATCGGGGTGCCCTAGAGACTCAGTACTTC.

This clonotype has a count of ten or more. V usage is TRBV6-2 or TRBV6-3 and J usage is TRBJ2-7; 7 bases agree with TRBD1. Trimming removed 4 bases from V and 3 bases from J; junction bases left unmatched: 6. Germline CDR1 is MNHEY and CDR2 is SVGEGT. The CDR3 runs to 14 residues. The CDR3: CASSSVRTGYEQYF. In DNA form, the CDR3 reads TGTGCCAGCAGTTCCGTCCGGACAGGCTACGAGCAGTACTTC.

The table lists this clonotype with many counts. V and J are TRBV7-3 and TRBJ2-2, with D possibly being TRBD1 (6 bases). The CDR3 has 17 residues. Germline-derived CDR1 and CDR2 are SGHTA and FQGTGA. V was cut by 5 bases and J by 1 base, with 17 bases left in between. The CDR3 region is CASSPWPPRGNTGELFF. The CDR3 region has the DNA TGTGCCAGCAGCCCTTGGCCCCCCAGGGGGAACACCGGGGAGCTGTTTTTT.

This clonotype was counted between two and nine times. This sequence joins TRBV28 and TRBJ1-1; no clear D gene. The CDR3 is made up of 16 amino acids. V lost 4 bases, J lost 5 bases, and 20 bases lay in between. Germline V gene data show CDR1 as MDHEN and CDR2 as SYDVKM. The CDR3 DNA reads TGTGCCAGCAGTTCGGTAGTCGGGGTCATGCGGACTGAAGCTTTCTTT. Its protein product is CASSSVVGVMRTEAFF.

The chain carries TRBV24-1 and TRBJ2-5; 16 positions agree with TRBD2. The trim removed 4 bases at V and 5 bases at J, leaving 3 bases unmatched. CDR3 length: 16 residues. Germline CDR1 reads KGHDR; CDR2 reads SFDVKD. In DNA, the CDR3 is TGTGCCACCAGTGACCTGGGACTAGCGGGAGGGGAGACCCAGTACTTC. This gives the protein CATSDLGLAGGETQYF.

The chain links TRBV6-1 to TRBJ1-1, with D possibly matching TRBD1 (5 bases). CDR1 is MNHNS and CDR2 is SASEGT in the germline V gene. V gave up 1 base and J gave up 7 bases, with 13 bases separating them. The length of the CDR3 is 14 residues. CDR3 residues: CASSEVGAYDEAFF. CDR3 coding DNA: TGTGCCAGCAGTGAAGTAGGGGCATACGATGAAGCTTTCTTT.

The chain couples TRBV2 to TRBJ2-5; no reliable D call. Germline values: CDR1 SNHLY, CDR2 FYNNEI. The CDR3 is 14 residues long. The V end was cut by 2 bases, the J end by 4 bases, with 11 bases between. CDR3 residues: CASSEWVASETQYF. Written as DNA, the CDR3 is TGTGCCAGCAGTGAATGGGTAGCATCAGAGACCCAGTACTTC.

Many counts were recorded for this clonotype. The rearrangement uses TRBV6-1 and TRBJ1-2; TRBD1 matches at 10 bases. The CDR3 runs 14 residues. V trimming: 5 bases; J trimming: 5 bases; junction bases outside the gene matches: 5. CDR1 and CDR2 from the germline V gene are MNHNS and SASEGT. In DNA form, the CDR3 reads TGTGCCAGCAGTCCGGGGACAGGGGTATATGGCTACACCTTC. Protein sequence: CASSPGTGVYGYTF.

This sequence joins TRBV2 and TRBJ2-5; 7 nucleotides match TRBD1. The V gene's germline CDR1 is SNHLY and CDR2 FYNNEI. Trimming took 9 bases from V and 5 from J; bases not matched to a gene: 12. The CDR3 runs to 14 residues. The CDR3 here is CASSGQPRGETQYF. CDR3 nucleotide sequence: TGTGCCAGTTCCGGACAGCCCAGGGGGGAGACCCAGTACTTC. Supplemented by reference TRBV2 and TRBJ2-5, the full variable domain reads EPEVTQTPSHQVTQMGQEVILRCVPISNHLYFYWYRQILGQKVEFLVSFYNNEISEKSEIFDDQFSVERPDGSNFTLKIRSTKLEDSAMYFCASSGQPRGETQYFGPGTRLLVL.

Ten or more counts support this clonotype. CDR3 residues: CSPRQGNIQYF. The CDR3 nucleotides read TGCAGTCCGAGACAGGGAAACATTCAGTACTTC. The V and J genes are TRBV20-1 and TRBJ2-4; TRBD1 matches at 7 bases. This CDR3 comprises 11 residues. After removal of 8 bases from V and 6 bases from J, the junction contained 4 bases not matched to a gene. Germline loops: CDR1 DFQATT, CDR2 SNEGSKA (reference sequence).

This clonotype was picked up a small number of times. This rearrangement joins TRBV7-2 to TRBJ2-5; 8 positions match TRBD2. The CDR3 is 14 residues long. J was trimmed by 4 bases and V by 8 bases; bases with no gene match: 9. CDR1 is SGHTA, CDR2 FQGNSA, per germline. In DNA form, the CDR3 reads TGTGCCAGCCGTGACGAGCGGGGGATAGAGACCCAGTACTTC. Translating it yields CASRDERGIETQYF.

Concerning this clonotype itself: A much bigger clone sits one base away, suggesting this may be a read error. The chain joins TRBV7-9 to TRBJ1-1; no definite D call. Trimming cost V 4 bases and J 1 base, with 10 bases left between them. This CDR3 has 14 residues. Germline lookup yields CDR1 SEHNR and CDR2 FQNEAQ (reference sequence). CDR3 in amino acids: CASSSREENTEAFF. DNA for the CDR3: TGTGCCAGCAGCTCCCGGGAGGAGAACACTGAAGCTTTCTTT.

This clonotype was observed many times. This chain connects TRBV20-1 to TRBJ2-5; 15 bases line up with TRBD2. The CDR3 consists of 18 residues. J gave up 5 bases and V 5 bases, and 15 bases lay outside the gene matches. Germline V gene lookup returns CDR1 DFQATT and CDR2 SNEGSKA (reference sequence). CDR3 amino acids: CSARSGTSGGYPGETQYF. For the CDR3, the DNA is TGCAGTGCTCGCTCCGGGACTAGCGGGGGGTACCCGGGGGAGACCCAGTACTTC.

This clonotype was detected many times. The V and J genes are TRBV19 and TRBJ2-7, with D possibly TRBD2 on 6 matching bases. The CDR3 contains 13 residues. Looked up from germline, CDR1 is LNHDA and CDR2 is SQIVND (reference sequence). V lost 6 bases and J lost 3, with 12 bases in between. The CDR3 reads CASSPRGSYEQYF. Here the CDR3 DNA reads TGTGCCAGTAGCCCGCGGGGTAGCTACGAGCAGTACTTC.

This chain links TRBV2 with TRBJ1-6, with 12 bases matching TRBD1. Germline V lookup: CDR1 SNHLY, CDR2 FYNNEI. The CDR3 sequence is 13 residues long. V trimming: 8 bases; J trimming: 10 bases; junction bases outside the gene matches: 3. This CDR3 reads CASAGTGGSPLHF. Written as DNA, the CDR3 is TGTGCCAGCGCCGGGACAGGGGGCTCACCCCTCCACTTT.

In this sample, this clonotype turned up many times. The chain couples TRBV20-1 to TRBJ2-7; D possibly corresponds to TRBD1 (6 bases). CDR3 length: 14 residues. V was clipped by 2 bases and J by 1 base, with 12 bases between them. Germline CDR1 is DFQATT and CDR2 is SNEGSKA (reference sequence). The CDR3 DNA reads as TGCAGTGCTAGACCCATGGGGGCTTCCTACGAGCAGTACTTC. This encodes CSARPMGASYEQYF.